This T cell receptor beta chain was found in a study of beta chain features in type 1 diabetes. Notes on the study in general: People with Type 1 diabetes carried modestly yet significantly shorter TCRB CDR3s in all four CD4+ subsets. A definitive answer on HLA type influencing TCRB rearrangement was not reached here. Within the patient group, naive, central memory and Treg TCRB repertoires appeared more similar to each other than within healthy donors.

By way of CD45RO/CCR7/CD25/CD127/CD95/CD27, the CD4+ regulatory, stem cell-like memory, central memory and naive cells were sorted. This clone was picked up a small number of times. Its antigen is undetermined. Since all of the isolated RNA was reverse transcribed, expressed TCRB transcripts were what got sequenced. The average output of naive, central memory and regulatory T cell samples was several million reads. Data came from immunoSEQ multiplex PCR; TCRdb stores just in-frame clones and leaves some out. The sample contains around 97,000 clones, 25% to 35% of which appear only once. Germline loops: CDR1 LNHDA, CDR2 SQIVND (reference sequence). CDR3 length: 11 amino acids. Trimming removed 8 bases from V and 9 bases from J, with 12 bases in between.

Material for sequencing was central memory CD4+ T cells from blood. This chain links TRBV19 with TRBJ2-3; D is possibly TRBD2 (5 bases). The receptor was isolated from a young woman with type 1 diabetes. CDR3 region: CASLLAGTQYF. Here the CDR3 DNA reads TGTGCCAGTCTCCTCGCGGGCACGCAGTATTTT.